Each of the 21 T cell receptor beta chains below was sequenced from the same sample in a study of PD-L1 blockade in urothelial cancer. The data were produced by immunoSEQ multiplex PCR, yet TCRdb's version contains in-frame clones alone and is incomplete. The table includes more than 35,000 clones, approximately 92% detected once. The sample in question was PBMCs, obtained around atezolizumab (anti-PD-L1) treatment. The origin of the receptors is a man between 65 and 79 years old with urothelial cancer.

The sample holds one count of this clone. The rearrangement joins TRBV5-5 to TRBJ1-1, with D possibly TRBD1 on 6 matching bases. Trimming removed 0 bases at V and 5 bases at J, with 14 bases between. The CDR3 length is 15 residues. Per the germline V gene, CDR1 is SGHKS and CDR2 is YYEKEE (reference sequence). This CDR3 reads CASSLGPGGRTEAFF. DNA for the CDR3: TGTGCCAGCAGCTTGGGTCCCGGGGGGCGTACTGAAGCTTTCTTT.

V usage is TRBV14 and J usage is TRBJ2-6; 7 nucleotides align to TRBD1. Germline CDR1 reads SGHDN; CDR2 reads FVKESK. The V gene end was trimmed by 2 bases and the J gene end by 4 bases; junction bases not matched to a gene: 5. The CDR3 is 16 amino acids. Here the CDR3 reads CASSQKQGSGANVLTF. The CDR3 region has the DNA TGTGCCAGCAGCCAAAAACAGGGGAGCGGGGCCAACGTCCTGACTTTC.

V and J are TRBV9 and TRBJ2-7; TRBD1 matches at 9 bases. After removal of 4 bases from V and 7 bases from J, the junction contained 12 bases not matched to a gene. CDR1 is SGDLS and CDR2 is YYNGEE in the germline V gene. This CDR3 comprises 15 residues. The CDR3 DNA follows: TGTGCCAGCAGCCCGGGACAGGGCCTCGTGGGGGAGCAGTACTTC. As protein: CASSPGQGLVGEQYF.

This chain joins TRBV2 and TRBJ2-3; TRBD1 matches 10 bases. This CDR3 contains 15 residues. Looked up from germline, CDR1 is SNHLY and CDR2 is FYNNEI. Trimming removed 8 bases from V and 2 bases from J; junction bases left unmatched: 7. The CDR3, as DNA: TGTGCCAGCCGACAGGGGGCTGATCCCACAGATACGCAGTATTTT. It yields the protein CASRQGADPTDTQYF.

The gene calls are TRBV5-1 and TRBJ2-7; 10 bases align to TRBD2. CDR3 size: 15 residues. V lost 4 bases and J lost 4; bases outside the gene matches: 8. Germline V gene data show CDR1 as SGHRS and CDR2 as YFSETQ. This CDR3 is CASSTASGRAYEQYF. The CDR3 DNA reads TGCGCCAGCAGCACCGCTAGCGGGAGAGCTTACGAGCAGTACTTC.

The CDR3: CASSETGYGNQPQHF. The CDR3 DNA sequence: TGTGCCAGCAGCGAAACAGGGTACGGCAATCAGCCCCAGCATTTT. The J gene is TRBJ1-5, the V gene TRBV27, with D possibly being TRBD1 (6 bases). With 6 bases removed from V and 2 bases from J, the gap between germline ends came to 14 bases. Germline assignment: CDR1 MNHEY and CDR2 SMNVEV (reference sequence). CDR3 length: 15 amino acids.

This clone was seen just once. V and J are TRBV5-1 and TRBJ2-3; 9 positions match TRBD2. The CDR3 runs to 15 residues. With V trimmed by 5 bases and J by 4 bases, 8 bases remained unmatched. The germline V gene has CDR1 SGHRS and CDR2 YFSETQ. Here the CDR3 DNA reads TGCGCCAGCAGGTCGCCGGGACTAGCCCCAGATACGCAGTATTTT. Its protein is CASRSPGLAPDTQYF.

The CDR3 here is CASSKLAGFVETQYF. In DNA form, the CDR3 reads TGTGCCAGCAGCAAATTAGCAGGGTTTGTAGAGACCCAGTACTTC. This chain uses TRBV21-1 with TRBJ2-5; TRBD1 is taken as the D call from the table, unchecked against the DNA. TRBV21-1 is recorded as a pseudogene. The CDR3 is 15 residues long.

This sequence joins TRBV2 and TRBJ2-5; 12 bases align to TRBD2. V shed 4 bases, J shed 4 bases, and the junction held 1 base outside the gene matches. Germline CDR1 is SNHLY and CDR2 is FYNNEI. This CDR3 has 14 amino acids. The CDR3 loop reads CASSAGLAGETQYF. The DNA of the CDR3 is TGTGCCAGCAGTGCGGGACTAGCGGGAGAGACCCAGTACTTC.

The gene calls are TRBV5-1 and TRBJ2-3; a possible D gene is TRBD1 (5 bases). With 0 bases removed from V and 0 bases from J, the gap between germline ends came to 8 bases. Germline V lookup: CDR1 SGHRS, CDR2 YFSETQ. The CDR3 is 15 amino acids. CDR3 bases: TGCGCCAGCAGCTTGGGACAGATTAGCACAGATACGCAGTATTTT. Its translation is CASSLGQISTDTQYF.

In this sample, this clone turned up once. This chain links TRBV11-3 with TRBJ1-3; no reliable D call. Germline-derived CDR1 and CDR2 are SGHNT and YENEEA. The V gene lost 3 bases and the J gene lost 3 bases, with 6 bases spanning the gap. The CDR3 consists of 13 residues. The DNA of the CDR3 is TGTGCCAGCAGCTTTACGGGTGGAAACACCATATATTTT. It yields the protein CASSFTGGNTIYF.

Details on this clone: Mismatch with germline at one junction end may stem from a read error. The genes are TRBV19 and TRBJ1-2, with 8 bases that match TRBD1. The CDR3 is 14 residues long. Germline V gene lookup returns CDR1 LNHDA and CDR2 SQIVND (reference sequence). CDR3 in DNA: TGTGCCAGTAGTGTAGACAGGGGTTCCTATGGCTACACCTTC. It yields the protein CASSVDRGSYGYTF.

This rearrangement joins TRBV4-2 to TRBJ2-7; TRBD1 matches at 11 bases. After removal of 3 bases from V and 4 bases from J, the junction contained 8 bases not matched to a gene. The CDR3 sequence is 16 residues long. Germline V gene sequence: CDR1 LGHNA, CDR2 YNFKEQ. The CDR3 DNA follows: TGTGCCAGCAGCCACGCAGCCGGGACAGGGGGGTACGAGCAGTACTTC. This translates into CASSHAAGTGGYEQYF.

The chain couples TRBV7-2 to TRBJ1-2; 7 nucleotides line up with TRBD1. This CDR3 has 14 amino acids. The V gene's germline CDR1 is SGHTA and CDR2 FQGNSA. The J segment lost 8 bases and the V segment lost 5 bases, leaving 11 bases of the junction unmatched. The chain's CDR3 is CASSPGRQGRGYTF. The CDR3 DNA reads TGTGCCAGCAGCCCTGGACGACAGGGTCGGGGCTACACCTTC.

The rearrangement joins TRBV6-5 to TRBJ1-2; D perhaps matches TRBD1 (6 bases). The CDR3 covers 12 residues. Germline V lookup: CDR1 MNHEY, CDR2 SVGAGI. Trimming took off 2 bases at V and 5 bases at J, with 6 bases between the two ends. The CDR3 DNA reads TGTGCCAGCAGTTACAGGGGGTATGGCTACACCTTC. Amino acid sequence: CASSYRGYGYTF.

The chain carries TRBV19 and TRBJ1-5; tentative D call: TRBD1 (6 bases). The germline V and J ends were trimmed by 6 bases and 7 bases, with 19 bases remaining between them. The CDR3 runs 15 residues. Germline V lookup: CDR1 LNHDA, CDR2 SQIVND (reference sequence). Here the CDR3 reads CASSLRDIKSQPQHF. As DNA, the CDR3 is TGTGCCAGTAGCCTCCGGGACATAAAAAGCCAGCCCCAGCATTTT.

The rearrangement links TRBV18 to TRBJ1-2; a weak D match, TRBD1 (6 bases). There are 13 residues in the CDR3. The V and J ends lost 2 bases and 6 bases respectively, with 10 bases between them. Per germline, CDR1 KGHSH and CDR2 LQKENI. CDR3 sequence (DNA): TGTGCCAGCTCACCATCGGGGGGCGATGGCTACACCTTC. Protein product: CASSPSGGDGYTF.

In its sample, this clone was seen once. The chain combines TRBV19 with TRBJ2-1, with 13 bases that match TRBD2. V shed 5 bases, J shed 7 bases, and the junction held 5 bases outside the gene matches. Germline CDR1 LNHDA, CDR2 SQIVND (reference sequence). The CDR3 extends over 15 amino acids. CDR3 DNA: TGTGCCAGTAGTTCAACTAGCGGGGGGGGGAATGAGCAGTTCTTC. Protein product: CASSSTSGGGNEQFF. The full variable domain, rest sourced from reference TRBV19 and TRBJ2-1, is DGGITQSPKYLFRKEGQNVTLSCEQNLNHDAMYWYRQDPGQGLRLIYYSQIVNDFQKGDIAEGYSVSREKKESFPLTVTSAQKNPTAFYLCASSSTSGGGNEQFFGPGTRLTVL.

This rearrangement joins TRBV29-1 to TRBJ2-1; tentative D call: TRBD1 (6 bases). CDR3 length: 14 residues. Deletions cut 8 bases from V and 3 bases from J, with 17 bases between. Per germline, CDR1 SQVTM and CDR2 ANQGSEA. CDR3 loop: CSFRGISVYNEQFF. CDR3 nucleotides: TGCAGCTTCAGGGGTATTAGTGTCTACAATGAGCAGTTCTTC.

V gene TRBV6-5 combines with J gene TRBJ2-7; 7 nucleotides match TRBD2. CDR1 and CDR2 (germline): MNHEY, SVGAGI. This CDR3 has 15 residues. Germline trimming cut 6 bases from V and 2 bases from J; bases unmatched to any gene: 10. The CDR3 loop is CASSRGEGGAYEQYF. The CDR3 DNA reads TGTGCCAGCAGCCGCGGGGAGGGTGGTGCCTACGAGCAGTACTTC.

V gene TRBV5-1 combines with J gene TRBJ1-4, with D unresolved. Germline CDR1 is SGHRS and CDR2 is YFSETQ. V lost 7 bases and J 5 bases, leaving 12 bases between the germline ends. The CDR3 is 13 amino acids. CDR3 protein: CASGEAWNEKLFF. The DNA of the CDR3 is TGCGCCAGCGGTGAGGCATGGAATGAAAAACTGTTTTTT.